The 30 T cell receptor beta chains below were found in one sample sequenced in a study of OX40 agonist ivuxolimab in advanced cancers. The repertoire was sequenced with immunoSEQ multiplex PCR; TCRdb's copy has only in-frame clones and lacks some. This sample yields 60,000 to 85,000 clones, of which approximately 84% are seen a single time; around 6.6% belongs to the top ten. The sequenced sample was CD4+ or CD8+ T cells sorted from blood, obtained in a trial of the OX40 agonist ivuxolimab. Receptors originate from an adult with an advanced solid tumor such as melanoma, head and neck, liver or kidney cancer.

The J gene is TRBJ1-5, the V gene TRBV19; D is uncertain. V was clipped by 3 bases and J by 1 base, with 13 bases between them. Per germline, CDR1 LNHDA and CDR2 SQIVND (reference sequence). The CDR3 loop spans 16 amino acids. The chain's CDR3 is CASSIVGGRSNQPQHF. CDR3 coding DNA: TGTGCCAGTAGTATTGTAGGAGGGAGGAGCAATCAGCCCCAGCATTTT.

The V call is TRBV6-1, the J call TRBJ2-7, with 9 bases aligning to TRBD1. The V segment lost 4 bases and the J segment 3 bases; nucleotides outside the gene matches: 1. The CDR3 length is 13 residues. The germline V gene encodes CDR1 MNHNS and CDR2 SASEGT. The DNA of the CDR3 is TGTGCCAGCAGTGGGACAGGGGTCTACGAGCAGTACTTC. Translated, it gives CASSGTGVYEQYF.

The chain couples TRBV5-4 to TRBJ1-6; a weak D match, TRBD1 (5 bases). The CDR3 is made up of 15 amino acids. Trimming cost V 0 bases and J 8 bases, with 12 bases left between them. CDR1 and CDR2 (germline): SGHNT, YYREEE (reference sequence). The CDR3 spells CASSLGETVYSPLHF. In DNA, the CDR3 is TGTGCCAGCAGCTTGGGAGAGACAGTTTATTCACCCCTCCACTTT. Full variable domain (remainder filled in from reference TRBV5-4 and TRBJ1-6): ETGVTQSPTHLIKTRGQQVTLRCSSQSGHNTVSWYQQALGQGPQFIFQYYREEENGRGNFPPRFSGLQFPNYSSELNVNALELDDSALYLCASSLGETVYSPLHFGNGTRLTVT.

The sample holds one count of this clone. V usage is TRBV2 and J usage is TRBJ1-4; no clear D gene. CDR3 length: 16 residues. CDR1 and CDR2 (germline): SNHLY, FYNNEI. Trimming stripped 3 bases from V and 5 bases from J, with 16 bases between. CDR3 region: CASSDSWGFGNEKLFF. CDR3 in DNA: TGTGCCAGCAGTGACTCTTGGGGTTTCGGCAATGAAAAACTGTTTTTT.

This clone was found once. This chain links TRBV5-1 with TRBJ1-4; TRBD1 aligns across 10 bases. V dropped 4 bases and J dropped 12; count of bases not matched to a gene: 6. CDR3 length: 13 amino acids. Germline V gene sequence: CDR1 SGHRS, CDR2 YFSETQ. The CDR3 DNA reads TGCGCCAGCAGCGGACGGGACAGGGGCGAACTGTTTTTT. Amino acids: CASSGRDRGELFF.

The chain carries TRBV18 and TRBJ2-2, with 8 bases aligning to TRBD2. Germline lookup yields CDR1 KGHSH and CDR2 LQKENI. The CDR3 consists of 15 residues. J gave up 7 bases and V 5 bases, and 9 bases lay outside the gene matches. CDR3 DNA sequence: TGTGCCAGCTCATCAGCGGGAGTCGGATTCGGGGAGCTGTTTTTT. This gives the protein CASSSAGVGFGELFF.

The chain has TRBV4-3 and TRBJ1-2, with a weak D call TRBD1 (6 bases). The CDR3 totals 14 residues. V was shortened by 1 base and J by 5 bases, with 11 bases between the two germline ends. The V gene's germline CDR1 is LGHNA and CDR2 YSLEER. The CDR3 region has the DNA TGCGCCAGCAGCCAAGGGGTTCAGGGGTATGGCTACACCTTC. This codes for CASSQGVQGYGYTF.

The sample holds a few counts of this clone. V is TRBV5-1 and J is TRBJ2-3; 12 positions match TRBD2. Germline V gives CDR1 SGHRS, CDR2 YFSETQ. CDR3 length: 17 residues. After removal of 0 bases from V and 3 bases from J, the junction contained 5 bases not matched to a gene. CDR3 sequence (DNA): TGCGCCAGCAGCTTGGTTACTGGGACTAGCGGGACAGATACGCAGTATTTT. Its translation is CASSLVTGTSGTDTQYF. The entire variable domain, with the rest obtained from reference TRBV5-1 and TRBJ2-3, is as follows: KAGVTQTPRYLIKTRGQQVTLSCSPISGHRSVSWYQQTPGQGLQFLFEYFSETQRNKGNFPGRFSGRQFSNSRSEMNVSTLELGDSALYLCASSLVTGTSGTDTQYFGPGTRLTVL.

The CDR3 here is CASSIHPKGTEAFF. The CDR3 bases are TGTGCCAGTAGTATACATCCCAAGGGCACTGAAGCTTTCTTT. J is TRBJ1-1 and V is TRBV19; no clear D gene. From germline, CDR1 is LNHDA and CDR2 SQIVND (reference sequence). The V end lost 2 bases, the J end lost 4 bases, and 11 bases lay between the germline ends. The CDR3 has 14 amino acids.

V and J are TRBV19 and TRBJ1-1; D ambiguous. V was pared by 2 bases and J by 6 bases, with 10 bases between. This CDR3 has 13 amino acids. Germline V CDR1 and CDR2: LNHDA, SQIVND (reference sequence). Written as DNA, the CDR3 is TGTGCCAGTAGTATAATCCCGGGGTCTGAAGCTTTCTTT. It codes for CASSIIPGSEAFF. Combining the CDR3 with reference TRBV19 and TRBJ1-1 gives the whole variable domain DGGITQSPKYLFRKEGQNVTLSCEQNLNHDAMYWYRQDPGQGLRLIYYSQIVNDFQKGDIAEGYSVSREKKESFPLTVTSAQKNPTAFYLCASSIIPGSEAFFGQGTRLTVV.

The chain employs TRBV4-2 and TRBJ2-7; TRBD2 matches at 8 bases. The germline CDR1 and CDR2 sequences are LGHNA and YNFKEQ. J lost 1 base, V lost 0 bases, and 2 bases had no gene match. The CDR3 sequence is 15 residues long. For the CDR3, the DNA is TGTGCCAGCAGCCAAGATACTAGCGGATCCTACGAGCAGTACTTC. Protein: CASSQDTSGSYEQYF.

The V call is TRBV7-3, the J call TRBJ1-2; unclear D gene. Germline lookup yields CDR1 SGHTA and CDR2 FQGTGA. There are 13 residues in the CDR3. The V end was cut by 5 bases, the J end by 0 bases, with 7 bases between. The CDR3 DNA follows: TGTGCCAGCAGCCCTGTACCTAACTATGGCTACACCTTC. Amino acid sequence: CASSPVPNYGYTF. Together with reference TRBV7-3 and TRBJ1-2, the CDR3 gives the full variable domain: GAGVSQTPSNKVTEKGKYVELRCDPISGHTALYWYRQSLGQGPEFLIYFQGTGAADDSGLPNDRFFAVRPEGSVSTLKIQRTERGDSAVYLCASSPVPNYGYTFGSGTRLTVV.

This chain links TRBV4-2 with TRBJ2-7, with 8 bases aligning to TRBD1. CDR3 length: 15 residues. The V gene's germline CDR1 is LGHNA and CDR2 YNFKEQ. J lost 0 bases, V lost 4 bases, and 5 bases had no gene match. In DNA form, the CDR3 reads TGTGCCAGCAGCCTTACCCAGGGGGCCTCCTACGAGCAGTACTTC. It specifies CASSLTQGASYEQYF.

The rearrangement joins TRBV19 to TRBJ1-2, with D perhaps matching TRBD1 (5 bases). V was cut by 9 bases and J by 4 bases, with 12 bases left in between. Germline V gene lookup returns CDR1 LNHDA and CDR2 SQIVND (reference sequence). There are 12 residues in the CDR3. The CDR3 sequence: CASRERLYGYTF. CDR3 nucleotide sequence: TGTGCCAGCAGGGAGCGCCTCTATGGCTACACCTTC.

V usage is TRBV7-3 and J usage is TRBJ2-1, with D perhaps TRBD1 (5 bases). V shed 2 bases and J shed 1 base, with 9 bases lying between them. Germline loops: CDR1 SGHTA, CDR2 FQGTGA. This CDR3 has 15 residues. The CDR3 bases are TGTGCCAGCAGCTTAGGGGCAGCATCCTACAATGAGCAGTTCTTC. It encodes CASSLGAASYNEQFF.

The chain employs TRBV19 and TRBJ2-2; 13 bases are shared with TRBD2. This CDR3 has 16 residues. CDR1 and CDR2 from the germline V gene are LNHDA and SQIVND (reference sequence). V shed 7 bases and J 7 bases; nucleotides not matched to a gene: 9. The CDR3 loop is CASTFGTSGAGGELFF. The CDR3 nucleotides read TGTGCCAGTACCTTTGGGACTAGCGGGGCGGGCGGGGAGCTGTTTTTT. The whole variable domain, filled in from reference TRBV19 and TRBJ2-2, reads DGGITQSPKYLFRKEGQNVTLSCEQNLNHDAMYWYRQDPGQGLRLIYYSQIVNDFQKGDIAEGYSVSREKKESFPLTVTSAQKNPTAFYLCASTFGTSGAGGELFFGEGSRLTVL.

This chain links TRBV30 with TRBJ1-5; unclear D gene. From germline, CDR1 is GTSNPN and CDR2 SVGIG (reference sequence). The CDR3 totals 13 residues. V lost 0 bases, J lost 5 bases, and 8 bases lay in between. In DNA, the CDR3 is TGTGCCTGGAGTGTATCGCGGGATCAGCCCCAGCATTTT. This sequence encodes CAWSVSRDQPQHF.

J is TRBJ1-4 and V is TRBV5-3; no clear D. TRBV5-3 is identified as an open reading frame with a role that is uncertain. The CDR3 is 14 residues long. V shed 4 bases and J shed 7 bases, with 14 bases lying between them. The CDR3 loop is CARSLTGRGEKLFF. Here the CDR3 DNA reads TGTGCCAGAAGCCTGACTGGTCGTGGTGAAAAACTGTTTTTT.

This chain links TRBV19 with TRBJ2-3, with a possible D match to TRBD1 (6 bases). The CDR3 is 14 residues long. Trimming stripped 7 bases from V and 2 bases from J, with 13 bases between. The germline V gene encodes CDR1 LNHDA and CDR2 SQIVND (reference sequence). The DNA for the CDR3 is TGTGCCAGTAATGGGGACACAGCCACAGATACGCAGTATTTT. This translates into CASNGDTATDTQYF. Supplemented by reference TRBV19 and TRBJ2-3, the full variable domain reads DGGITQSPKYLFRKEGQNVTLSCEQNLNHDAMYWYRQDPGQGLRLIYYSQIVNDFQKGDIAEGYSVSREKKESFPLTVTSAQKNPTAFYLCASNGDTATDTQYFGPGTRLTVL.

The chain is built from TRBV7-3 and TRBJ2-2; 7 nucleotides match TRBD2. CDR3 length: 14 amino acids. The germline CDR1 and CDR2 sequences are SGHTA and FQGTGA. J gave up 6 bases and V 1 base, and 2 bases lay outside the gene matches. CDR3 bases: TGTGCCAGCAGCTTAATGGGAGGGGCCGGGGAGCTGTTTTTT. It translates to CASSLMGGAGELFF. Combining the CDR3 with reference TRBV7-3 and TRBJ2-2 gives the whole variable domain GAGVSQTPSNKVTEKGKYVELRCDPISGHTALYWYRQSLGQGPEFLIYFQGTGAADDSGLPNDRFFAVRPEGSVSTLKIQRTERGDSAVYLCASSLMGGAGELFFGEGSRLTVL.

The chain recombines TRBV30 with TRBJ1-6, with D uncertain. Germline loops: CDR1 GTSNPN, CDR2 SVGIG (reference sequence). The CDR3 spans 14 residues. The V end was cut by 0 bases, the J end by 9 bases, with 12 bases between. This CDR3 reads CAWSVETASSPLHF. Here the CDR3 DNA reads TGTGCCTGGAGTGTAGAAACGGCGAGTTCACCCCTCCACTTT.

This sequence joins TRBV7-9 and TRBJ1-1; D is perhaps TRBD1 (6 bases). Germline loops: CDR1 SEHNR, CDR2 FQNEAQ (reference sequence). This CDR3 comprises 17 residues. Trimming took 2 bases from V and 2 from J, leaving 18 bases between them. The CDR3 loop reads CASSLPRDKSRNTEAFF. The CDR3 DNA reads TGTGCCAGCAGCTTACCCAGGGACAAAAGCCGAAACACTGAAGCTTTCTTT.

This clone has only a few counts. The chain couples TRBV6-6 to TRBJ1-3; D uncertain. The germline gives CDR1 MNHNY, CDR2 SVGAGI (reference sequence). V gave up 2 bases and J gave up 4 bases, with 9 bases separating them. The CDR3 consists of 14 residues. CDR3 coding DNA: TGTGCCAGCAGTTACGGGGTAAACGGAAACACCATATATTTT. Its translation is CASSYGVNGNTIYF.

The chain links TRBV4-3 to TRBJ1-1; 7 positions agree with TRBD1. Germline V CDR1 and CDR2: LGHNA, YSLEER. This CDR3 is built from 17 residues. V lost 0 bases and J lost 2; bases outside the gene matches: 9. CDR3 residues: CASSQERGAGGNTEAFF. CDR3 in DNA: TGCGCCAGCAGCCAAGAAAGAGGCGCAGGGGGTAACACTGAAGCTTTCTTT.

The chain is built from TRBV7-3 and TRBJ2-7; D could derive from TRBD1 or TRBD2 (6 bases each). In germline, CDR1 is SGHTA, CDR2 FQGTGA. The CDR3 length is 18 residues. V lost 2 bases to trimming and J lost 0 bases, with 20 bases between them. CDR3 in amino acids: CASSLGRPEGGSSYEQYF. CDR3 nucleotide sequence: TGTGCCAGCAGCTTAGGGCGTCCCGAAGGGGGGAGCTCCTACGAGCAGTACTTC.

This chain links TRBV28 with TRBJ1-1; the D gene is possibly TRBD1 (6 bases). Trimming shortened V by 7 bases and J by 1 base, and 16 bases separated the two germline ends. Germline V gene sequence: CDR1 MDHEN, CDR2 SYDVKM. The CDR3 runs 15 residues. The CDR3 loop is CASTKAPGENTEAFF. CDR3 DNA sequence: TGTGCCAGCACCAAAGCTCCAGGGGAGAACACTGAAGCTTTCTTT.

The chain employs TRBV7-3 and TRBJ1-1; D is possibly TRBD1 (5 bases). The germline CDR1 and CDR2 sequences are SGHTA and FQGTGA. Deletions cut 2 bases from V and 1 base from J, with 8 bases between. The CDR3 covers 14 residues. In DNA form, the CDR3 reads TGTGCCAGCAGCTTAGGGGGGAAGAACACTGAAGCTTTCTTT. As protein: CASSLGGKNTEAFF. Drawing the rest from reference TRBV7-3 and TRBJ1-1, the complete variable domain is GAGVSQTPSNKVTEKGKYVELRCDPISGHTALYWYRQSLGQGPEFLIYFQGTGAADDSGLPNDRFFAVRPEGSVSTLKIQRTERGDSAVYLCASSLGGKNTEAFFGQGTRLTVV.

The rearrangement uses TRBV30 and TRBJ2-7, with 11 bases lining up with TRBD1. This CDR3 spans 16 amino acids. Germline assignment: CDR1 GTSNPN and CDR2 SVGIG (reference sequence). V lost 5 bases, J lost 2 bases, and 11 bases stayed unmatched. CDR3 sequence reads: CAWGDRGSANPYEQYF. CDR3 bases: TGTGCCTGGGGGGACAGGGGGAGCGCGAACCCCTACGAGCAGTACTTC.

The CDR3, as DNA: TGTGCCAGTAGTCTCTTGGCCCAGGGCGAGCAGTACTTC. Its translation is CASSLLAQGEQYF. The chain links TRBV19 to TRBJ2-7, with D possibly TRBD1 on 5 matching bases. CDR1 LNHDA and CDR2 SQIVND come from the germline V gene (reference sequence). Trimming shortened V by 5 bases and J by 6 bases, and 14 bases separated the two germline ends. The CDR3 loop spans 13 amino acids.

The chain couples TRBV5-6 to TRBJ2-1; 10 bases are a match to TRBD2. Trimming took 0 bases from V and 2 from J; bases not matched to a gene: 2. This CDR3 contains 16 residues. Per germline, CDR1 SGHDT and CDR2 YYEEEE. The CDR3 bases are TGTGCCAGCAGCTTGGCTAGCGGGGGCCCCTACAATGAGCAGTTCTTC. Its protein is CASSLASGGPYNEQFF.